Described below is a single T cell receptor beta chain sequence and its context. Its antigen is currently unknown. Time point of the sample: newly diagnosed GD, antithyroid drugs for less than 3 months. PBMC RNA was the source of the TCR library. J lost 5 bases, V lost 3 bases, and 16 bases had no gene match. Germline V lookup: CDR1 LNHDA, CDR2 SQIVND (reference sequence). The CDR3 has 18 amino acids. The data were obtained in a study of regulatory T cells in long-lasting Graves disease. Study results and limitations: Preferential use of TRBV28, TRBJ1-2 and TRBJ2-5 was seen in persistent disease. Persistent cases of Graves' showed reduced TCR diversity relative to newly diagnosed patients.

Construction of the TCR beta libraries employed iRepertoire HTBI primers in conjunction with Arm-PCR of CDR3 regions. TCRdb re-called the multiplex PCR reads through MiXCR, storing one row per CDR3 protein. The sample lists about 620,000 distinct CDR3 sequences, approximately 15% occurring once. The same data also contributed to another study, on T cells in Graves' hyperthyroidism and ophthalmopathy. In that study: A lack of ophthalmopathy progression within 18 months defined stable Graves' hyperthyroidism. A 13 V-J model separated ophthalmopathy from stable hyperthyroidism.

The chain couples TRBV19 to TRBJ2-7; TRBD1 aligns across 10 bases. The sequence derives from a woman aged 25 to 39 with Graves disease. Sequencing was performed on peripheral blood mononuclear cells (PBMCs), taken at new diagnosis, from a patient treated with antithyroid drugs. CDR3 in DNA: TGTGCCAGTAGTATTTGGGGGACCGGGACAGGGGTGTCTAACGAGCAGTACTTC. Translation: CASSIWGTGTGVSNEQYF.